This TCR beta chain was obtained from a study of blood T cell repertoires in COVID-19. Overall study context: COVID-19 samples from acute and convalescent phases originated in the United States, Italy and Spain.

Sequenced by immunoSEQ multiplex PCR; TCRdb stores in-frame clones only, minus some. The sample records roughly 92,000 clones, more than 75% being singletons. The V and J ends lost 0 bases and 12 bases, in that order; junction bases with no gene match: 12. Germline loops: CDR1 MNHEY, CDR2 SVGEGT. The CDR3 loop spans 16 amino acids. Specimen: peripheral blood. This TCR was recovered from a human donor with acute or convalescent COVID-19. The donor label of this sample is uncertain. The rearrangement uses TRBV6-2 or TRBV6-3 and TRBJ2-5, with 11 bases lining up with TRBD2. DNA of the CDR3: TGTGCCAGCAGTTACTCCTCGGCCGGGACTAGCGGCCCTAAGTACTTC. Its protein is CASSYSSAGTSGPKYF.